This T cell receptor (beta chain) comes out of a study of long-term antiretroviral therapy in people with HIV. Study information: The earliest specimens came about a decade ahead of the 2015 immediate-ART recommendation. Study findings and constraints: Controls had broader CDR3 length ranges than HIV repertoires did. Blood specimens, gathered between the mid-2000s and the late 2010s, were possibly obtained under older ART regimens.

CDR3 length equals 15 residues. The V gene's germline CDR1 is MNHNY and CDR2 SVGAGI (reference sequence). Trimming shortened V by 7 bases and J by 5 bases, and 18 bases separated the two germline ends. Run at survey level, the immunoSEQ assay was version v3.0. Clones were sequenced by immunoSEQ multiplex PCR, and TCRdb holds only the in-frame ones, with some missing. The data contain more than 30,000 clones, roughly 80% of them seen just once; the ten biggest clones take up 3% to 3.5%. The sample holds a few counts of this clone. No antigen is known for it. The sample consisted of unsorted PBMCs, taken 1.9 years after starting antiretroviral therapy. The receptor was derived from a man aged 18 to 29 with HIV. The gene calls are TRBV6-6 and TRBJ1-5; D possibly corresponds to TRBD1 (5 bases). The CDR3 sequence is CASNLRKGTDQPQHF. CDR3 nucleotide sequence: TGTGCCAGCAACCTACGGAAGGGGACCGATCAGCCCCAGCATTTT.